This T cell receptor beta chain was obtained from a study of radiotherapy plus CTLA-4 blockade in lung cancer. Study findings and constraints: Expansion in blood of tumor-derived TCR clones was seen after radiotherapy plus ipilimumab.

Here immunoSEQ multiplex PCR was the method, and the copy in TCRdb shows in-frame clones only, minus some. The sample includes about 80,000 clones, around 76% of them seen just once. As to this clone: Its antigen is still unknown.

The germline CDR1 and CDR2 sequences are SGHNT and YYREEE (reference sequence). The CDR3 extends over 14 amino acids. Trimming took 4 bases from V and 5 from J; bases not matched to a gene: 7. The material sequenced was peripheral blood, taken from a patient treated with radiotherapy plus ipilimumab. This TCR derives from a human donor with non-small cell lung cancer whose response to radiotherapy plus ipilimumab could not be evaluated. Some clones in this sample may be carry-over from other donors' samples. The rearrangement links TRBV5-4 to TRBJ2-5, with 8 bases aligning to TRBD1. CDR3 sequence reads: CASSAGQGEETQYF. CDR3 nucleotide sequence: TGTGCCAGCAGCGCCGGACAGGGTGAGGAGACCCAGTACTTC. Based on the CDR3 plus reference TRBV5-4 and TRBJ2-5, the full variable domain is ETGVTQSPTHLIKTRGQQVTLRCSSQSGHNTVSWYQQALGQGPQFIFQYYREEENGRGNFPPRFSGLQFPNYSSELNVNALELDDSALYLCASSAGQGEETQYFGPGTRLLVL.